The source of this T cell receptor beta chain is a study of beta chain features in type 1 diabetes. The study's findings and limits: The study found that naive, central memory and Treg TCRB repertoires appeared more similar in patients than in healthy donors. Type 1 diabetes patients showed a moderate but significant shortening of TCRB CDR3s in all four CD4+ subsets.

The CDR3 has 15 residues. Germline values: CDR1 SQVTM, CDR2 ANQGSEA. Trimming left V 4 bases short and J 4 bases short, with 14 bases between. Worth noting for this clone: Its antigen is not known.

CD45RO/CCR7/CD25/CD127/CD95/CD27 sorting isolated CD4+ naive, central memory, regulatory and stem cell-like memory cells. What was sequenced were expressed TCRB transcripts, since all of the isolated RNA had been reverse transcribed. The method was immunoSEQ multiplex PCR; TCRdb's version includes in-frame clones alone and lacks a portion of them. In the table there are a few hundred thousand clones, about a fifth of which are singletons. The rearrangement joins TRBV29-1 to TRBJ2-6; tentative D call: TRBD1 (5 bases). This receptor was identified in a woman aged 35 to 49 with type 1 diabetes. Sequenced sample: naive CD4+ T cells from blood. The DNA of the CDR3 is TGCAGCGTTGGCCCAGGGCGTTCCGGGGCCAACGTCCTGACTTTC. Translation gives CSVGPGRSGANVLTF. Using reference TRBV29-1 and TRBJ2-6 for the parts outside the CDR3, the full variable domain is SAVISQKPSRDICQRGTSLTIQCQVDSQVTMMFWYRQQPGQSLTLIATANQGSEATYESGFVIDKFPISRPNLTFSTLTVSNMSPEDSSIYLCSVGPGRSGANVLTFGAGSRLTVL.